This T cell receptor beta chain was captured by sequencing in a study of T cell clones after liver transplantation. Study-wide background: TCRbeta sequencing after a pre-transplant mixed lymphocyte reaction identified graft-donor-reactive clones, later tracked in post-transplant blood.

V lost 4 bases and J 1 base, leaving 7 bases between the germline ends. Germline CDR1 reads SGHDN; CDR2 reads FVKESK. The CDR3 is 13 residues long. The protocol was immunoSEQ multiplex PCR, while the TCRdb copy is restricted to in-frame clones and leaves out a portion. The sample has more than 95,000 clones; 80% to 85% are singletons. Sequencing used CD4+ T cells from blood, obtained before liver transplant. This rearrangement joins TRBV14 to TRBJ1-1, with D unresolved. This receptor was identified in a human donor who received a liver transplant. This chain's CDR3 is CASSRWSNTEAFF. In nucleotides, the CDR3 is TGTGCCAGCAGCCGATGGTCGAACACTGAAGCTTTCTTT.